Listed below are T cell receptor beta chains from one sample, sequenced in a study of blood T cells in healthy people across ages. Each CDR3 protein gets one entry after TCRdb re-called the 5' RACE reads with MiXCR. The sample shows hundreds of thousands of distinct CDR3 sequences, about 30% of them seen only once. What was sequenced was blood. The receptors were gathered from a woman aged 80 or over in good health. Both conserved end residues are part of each CDR3. Each record gives: V gene, D gene, CDR3 protein. The D gene is left open where the match is weak.

TRBV25-1 TRBD2 CASSDHRGEGLYEQYF
TRBV20-1 - CSARAPDRRNGYTF
TRBV4-2 - CASSQRDSNYEQYF
TRBV12-3/TRBV12-4 - CASRDRLSTDTQYF
TRBV5-1 - CASTTGTANSPLHF
TRBV28 - CASEQTSTDTQYF
TRBV5-1 - CASSTRSNPDTQYF
TRBV4-2 - CASSPLLATDVDTQYF
TRBV5-1 TRBD1 CASSLAGTGTGAFF
TRBV6-1 - CASSVGSRAFYEQYF
TRBV5-1 - CASSQGTVGTQYF
TRBV2 TRBD2 CASSGGSGGSGGTQYF
TRBV5-8 TRBD2 CASFGLAGLRETQYF
TRBV18 TRBD1 CASSPGQDYEQYF
TRBV7-9 TRBD2 CASSLLLGTSHPDTQYF
TRBV7-2 TRBD2 CASSYILQAGGLEQFF
TRBV10-3 TRBD1 CAISGTGDGYTF
TRBV15 TRBD1 CATSSNRGEAFF
TRBV20-1 - CSARFLGRGGEAFF
TRBV6-2/TRBV6-3 - CASRPDTRKENTEAFF
TRBV7-3 - CVSSTGTLNNEQFF
TRBV20-1 TRBD2 CSARLLASTDTQYF
TRBV5-1 - CASSLAAQGLYEQYF
TRBV19 - CASSIGAEYNEQFF
TRBV5-6 - CASSPGDDRKYGYTF
TRBV20-1 - CSPQDHEETQYF
TRBV7-8 - CASSLWGNQPQHF
TRBV6-1 - CASSEGWQVTNEKLFF
TRBV6-1 - CASSPRRGETTNEKLFF
TRBV28 - CASTRSGAGDEKLFF
TRBV29-1 - CSVEWVPSREQYF
TRBV6-6 - CASRRITWGHNEQFF
TRBV20-1 TRBD1 CSARAPTGVDTQYF
TRBV4-2 - CANSQDMMDTQYF
TRBV28 - CASKSGKLFF
TRBV6-5 - CASRRDPNSYEQYF
TRBV6-1 - CASSERYGYGYTF
TRBV28 - CASKEQWGNQPQHF
TRBV28 - CASNLQFNYGYTF
TRBV24-1 - CATSDSRYTVSGANVLTF
TRBV4-1 - CASSQPGVYNSPLHF
TRBV7-3 TRBD1 CASSLWAGGTETQYF
TRBV5-1 - CASKARGSYTDTQYF
TRBV7-9 - CASSSPGLFLYNEQFF
TRBV6-2/TRBV6-3 - CASSSPGRGSYNEQFF
TRBV15 TRBD1 CATSSLLGQGVSEQFF
TRBV27 - CASSFGPRSYEQYF
TRBV20-1 - CSAGAGAYEQYF
TRBV7-9 - CASSPVGLNRVLDTEAFF
TRBV15 TRBD1 CATSKRTGQTNEKLFF